This is a list of T cell receptor beta chains from one sample in a study of identical twins. Using its own MiXCR run on the 5' RACE reads, TCRdb lists one record per CDR3 protein. The data hold roughly 750,000 distinct CDR3 sequences, with 21% observed a single time. The same sample was also used in a study of T cells expressing NK-cell markers.

The sample was PBMCs. The source of these receptors is a young woman in good health. Each CDR3 is given with its conserved first and last residue. The D gene is left open where the match is weak. Only some rows state a clone size, as once, few, many or a class for expanded clones.

V	size	D	J	CDR3	DNA
TRBV6-5	NA	NA	TRBJ2-1	CASSYSRGHEQFF	TGTGCCAGCAGTTACTCGAGAGGACATGAGCAGTTCTTC
TRBV2	NA	NA	TRBJ1-2	CASSEAGSNLYGYTF	TGTGCCAGCAGTGAAGCAGGGTCTAATCTCTATGGCTACACCTTC
TRBV7-7	NA	NA	TRBJ2-7	CASSPQLGAEQYF	TGTGCTAGCAGCCCCCAACTAGGTGCCGAGCAGTACTTC
TRBV20-1	NA	NA	TRBJ1-1	CSARGLGYNTEAFF	TGCAGTGCACGAGGCCTGGGGTACAACACTGAAGCTTTCTTT
TRBV5-1	few	TRBD2	TRBJ2-1	CASSLGRTSSYDEQFF	TGCGCCAGCAGCTTGGGACGGACTAGTAGTTACGATGAGCAGTTCTTC
TRBV20-1	NA	TRBD2	TRBJ2-3	CSAGVLAGPGDTQYF	TGCAGTGCGGGTGTCCTAGCGGGGCCTGGGGATACGCAGTATTTT
TRBV13	few	NA	TRBJ1-4	CASSTQGLGEKLFF	TGTGCCAGCAGCACGCAGGGGCTTGGAGAAAAACTGTTTTTT
TRBV7-9	many	NA	TRBJ2-1	CASSLVSNEQFF	TGTGCCAGCAGCTTAGTCAGCAATGAGCAGTTCTTC
TRBV12-3/TRBV12-4	NA	TRBD1	TRBJ1-5	CASNGGQAKNQPQHF	TGTGCCAGCAACGGTGGACAGGCTAAAAATCAGCCCCAGCATTTT
TRBV18	NA	NA	TRBJ1-1	CASSGENTEAFF	TGTGCCAGCTCAGGAGAGAACACTGAAGCTTTCTTT
TRBV3-1	NA	NA	TRBJ2-7	CASSQWEDGEQYF	TGTGCCAGCAGCCAGTGGGAGGACGGCGAGCAGTACTTC
TRBV3-1	few	TRBD2	TRBJ2-1	CASSSTSGNAYNEQFF	TGTGCCAGCAGTTCAACTAGCGGGAATGCCTACAATGAGCAGTTCTTC
TRBV6-1	NA	TRBD1	TRBJ1-4	CASSPTRTGGDTNEKLFF	TGTGCCAGCAGTCCAACCCGGACAGGGGGCGATACTAATGAAAAACTGTTTTTT
TRBV24-1	few	NA	TRBJ2-1	CATSVVGHNEQFF	TGTGCCACTAGTGTCGTCGGGCACAATGAGCAGTTCTTC
TRBV4-2	many	TRBD2	TRBJ2-3	CASSQARVAGRADTQYF	TGTGCCAGCAGCCAAGCAAGGGTAGCGGGGAGGGCAGATACGCAGTATTTT
TRBV18	few	NA	TRBJ2-5	CASSPGKQPSQETQYF	TGTGCCAGCTCACCGGGAAAACAGCCGAGTCAAGAGACCCAGTACTTC
TRBV20-1	few	NA	TRBJ1-2	CSARVSLPEQGGYGYTF	TGCAGTGCTAGAGTTTCCCTACCCGAACAGGGAGGGTATGGCTACACCTTC
TRBV20-1	many	NA	TRBJ2-7	CSAPGEAYEQYF	TGCAGTGCCCCCGGGGAGGCCTACGAGCAGTACTTC
TRBV7-2	few	NA	TRBJ1-2	CASSLSNDYGYTF	TGTGCCAGCAGCTTATCCAACGACTATGGCTACACCTTC
TRBV7-8	few	TRBD1	TRBJ1-1	CASSPGGANTEAFF	TGTGCCAGCAGCCCAGGGGGCGCGAACACTGAAGCTTTCTTT
TRBV12-3/TRBV12-4	many	NA	TRBJ2-3	CASSLVAGRTDTQYF	TGTGCCAGCAGTTTAGTCGCGGGACGCACAGATACGCAGTATTTT
TRBV18	few	TRBD1	TRBJ2-7	CASSQRTGTVYEQYF	TGTGCCAGCTCGCAAAGGACAGGGACTGTATACGAGCAGTACTTC
TRBV20-1	NA	NA	TRBJ1-4	CSAREGGVGTNEKLFF	TGCAGTGCTAGAGAAGGAGGGGTTGGCACTAATGAAAAACTGTTTTTT
TRBV10-3	few	NA	TRBJ2-1	CAISERPGRGLPSYNEQFF	TGTGCCATCAGTGAGAGGCCGGGACGGGGACTGCCCTCTTACAATGAGCAGTTCTTC
TRBV7-9	NA	NA	TRBJ2-7	CASSAFLNIYEQYF	TGTGCCAGCAGCGCCTTCCTAAATATCTACGAGCAGTACTTC
TRBV5-1	NA	TRBD1	TRBJ2-7	CASSLQGEYYEQYF	TGCGCCAGCAGTTTACAGGGGGAATACTACGAGCAGTACTTC
TRBV12-3/TRBV12-4	few	NA	TRBJ2-7	CASNEGLSYEQYF	TGTGCCAGCAACGAGGGGTTATCCTACGAGCAGTACTTC
TRBV7-2	NA	NA	TRBJ1-5	CASRAPGLEPQHF	TGTGCCAGCAGGGCTCCTGGGTTAGAGCCCCAGCATTTT
TRBV6-1	few	TRBD2	TRBJ2-7	CASTRAGGESYEQYF	TGTGCCAGCACCCGGGCGGGGGGGGAATCCTACGAGCAGTACTTC
TRBV20-1	NA	NA	TRBJ2-3	CSAVADTQYF	TGCAGTGCCGTAGCAGATACGCAGTATTTT
TRBV11-3	NA	TRBD2	TRBJ2-7	CASSSGGTSGKVQYF	TGTGCCAGCAGCTCAGGGGGGACTAGCGGGAAGGTGCAGTACTTC
TRBV10-3	many	NA	TRBJ2-1	CAISGWQSRTNEQFF	TGTGCCATCAGTGGGTGGCAGAGCCGAACCAATGAGCAGTTCTTC
TRBV12-3/TRBV12-4	many	NA	TRBJ2-7	CASSSGREQYF	TGTGCCAGCTCTTCGGGTCGGGAGCAGTACTTC
TRBV6-1	few	NA	TRBJ1-2	CASSDWTAESNYGYTF	TGTGCCAGCAGTGATTGGACAGCCGAGTCTAACTATGGCTACACCTTC
TRBV10-3	many	NA	TRBJ1-2	CAISEQVAYGYTF	TGTGCCATCAGTGAGCAGGTTGCCTATGGCTACACCTTC
TRBV6-2/TRBV6-3	NA	NA	TRBJ2-1	CASSPRLEIDNEQFF	TGTGCCAGCAGCCCCAGACTAGAAATCGACAATGAGCAGTTCTTC
TRBV20-1	few	NA	TRBJ1-2	CSATTGSTNYGYTF	TGCAGTGCTACGACAGGATCTACTAACTATGGCTACACCTTC
TRBV12-3/TRBV12-4	many	NA	TRBJ2-7	CASSFRRRDEQYF	TGTGCCAGCAGTTTTAGGCGGAGGGACGAGCAGTACTTC
TRBV20-1	NA	NA	TRBJ1-2	CSAVSEGTYGYTF	TGCAGTGCTGTTAGCGAGGGGACCTATGGCTACACCTTC
TRBV12-3/TRBV12-4	few	NA	TRBJ2-5	CASSLPLSETQYF	TGTGCCAGCAGTTTACCCCTTTCAGAGACCCAGTACTTC
TRBV20-1	few	TRBD2	TRBJ2-3	CSIAGGQSTDTQYF	TGCAGTATAGCGGGGGGGCAAAGCACAGATACGCAGTATTTT
TRBV27	NA	NA	TRBJ2-1	CASSSWGQYNEQFF	TGTGCCAGCAGTAGCTGGGGCCAATACAATGAGCAGTTCTTC
TRBV12-3/TRBV12-4	many	NA	TRBJ2-1	CASSNGNEQFF	TGTGCCAGCTCTAACGGGAATGAGCAGTTCTTC
TRBV6-6	few	NA	TRBJ1-2	CASTPGTYGYTF	TGTGCCAGCACCCCGGGAACATATGGCTACACCTTC
TRBV5-5	NA	TRBD1	TRBJ2-4	CASSRGQGAKNIQYF	TGTGCCAGCAGCCGGGGACAGGGAGCCAAAAACATTCAGTACTTC
TRBV5-1	few	NA	TRBJ2-7	CASSLEAQTPVQYF	TGCGCCAGCAGCTTGGAGGCGCAAACCCCGGTGCAGTACTTC
TRBV5-4	NA	NA	TRBJ2-4	CASSSPGRDIQYF	TGTGCCAGCAGTTCCCCAGGGAGAGACATTCAGTACTTC
TRBV5-5	NA	NA	TRBJ1-2	CASSLASRANGYTF	TGTGCCAGCAGCTTAGCTTCCAGGGCAAATGGCTACACCTTC
TRBV12-3/TRBV12-4	NA	NA	TRBJ1-3	CASSSAGSNTIYF	TGTGCCAGCAGTTCGGCAGGGTCCAACACCATATATTTT
TRBV15	few	NA	TRBJ2-2	CATSRDGSTGELFF	TGTGCCACCAGCAGAGATGGAAGTACCGGGGAGCTGTTTTTT
TRBV7-2	few	TRBD2	TRBJ2-7	CASSLGAGSPYEQYF	TGTGCCAGCAGCTTAGGAGCGGGATCTCCCTACGAGCAGTACTTC
TRBV20-1	NA	NA	TRBJ2-3	CSARDPGAKDTQYF	TGCAGTGCTAGAGATCCGGGGGCCAAGGATACGCAGTATTTT
TRBV20-1	NA	NA	TRBJ2-1	CSALGGRGNNEQFF	TGCAGTGCCTTAGGTGGGAGGGGGAACAATGAGCAGTTCTTC
TRBV7-8	few	NA	TRBJ2-3	CASRLAGADTQYF	TGTGCCAGCAGGTTGGCGGGGGCGGATACGCAGTATTTT
TRBV7-9	NA	TRBD2	TRBJ2-2	CASSPRTSGDTGELFF	TGTGCCAGCAGCCCCCGGACTAGCGGGGACACCGGGGAGCTGTTTTTT
TRBV6-2/TRBV6-3	NA	NA	TRBJ2-7	CASSTPDDYEQYF	TGTGCCAGCAGTACCCCGGATGACTACGAGCAGTACTTC
TRBV6-1	few	TRBD2	TRBJ2-5	CASRWGTIQETQYF	TGTGCCAGCAGATGGGGGACTATTCAAGAGACCCAGTACTTC